This is a list of T cell receptor beta chains from one sample in a study of metastatic and nonmetastatic thyroid tumors. TCRdb re-analyzed the PCR reads using MiXCR. Of almost 85,000 clones in the sample, under 15% were seen once. Sequenced sample: tumor tissue. Receptors were obtained from a female donor with papillary thyroid cancer or a benign thyroid nodule (not recorded which). Some clones in this sample may be carry-over from other donors' samples. Each CDR3 is given with its conserved first and last residue. The order of the fields is CDR3 DNA, CDR3 protein, D gene, J gene, clone size, V gene. The D gene is left open where the match is weak. Not all rows give a size; the values are once, few, many and, for expanded clones, a class.

cdr3_nt: TGTGCCTGGAGGAGGTCACCTTGGAACACTGAAGCTTTCTTT
cdr3_aa: CAWRRSPWNTEAFF
d_call: NA
j_call: TRBJ1-1
clone_size: many
v_call: TRBV30

cdr3_nt: TGCGCCAGCAGCCCCTCGGGAGGGACCGGGACAGGCGGTTGGGGCGAGCAGTACTTC
cdr3_aa: CASSPSGGTGTGGWGEQYF
d_call: NA
j_call: TRBJ2-7
clone_size: many
v_call: TRBV4-1

cdr3_nt: TGTGCCAGCAGCCGTACCGACCGATCCTACGAGCAGTACTTC
cdr3_aa: CASSRTDRSYEQYF
d_call: NA
j_call: TRBJ2-7
clone_size: NA
v_call: TRBV3-1

cdr3_nt: TGTGCCAGCAGTTACTCGACTCCCTTCGCTGAAGCTTTCTTT
cdr3_aa: CASSYSTPFAEAFF
d_call: NA
j_call: TRBJ1-1
clone_size: many
v_call: TRBV6-6

cdr3_nt: TGTGCCAGCAGCTTATTAGAAGAGACCCAGTACTTC
cdr3_aa: CASSLLEETQYF
d_call: NA
j_call: TRBJ2-5
clone_size: few
v_call: TRBV11-2

cdr3_nt: TGCAGTGTCCCCCCGGCGCAGGGCAATGAAAAACTGTTTTTT
cdr3_aa: CSVPPAQGNEKLFF
d_call: NA
j_call: TRBJ1-4
clone_size: many
v_call: TRBV20-1

cdr3_nt: TGTGCCAGCAGGGGCCAACCGACAATCTATAATTCACCCCTCCACTTT
cdr3_aa: CASRGQPTIYNSPLHF
d_call: NA
j_call: TRBJ1-6
clone_size: many
v_call: TRBV28

cdr3_nt: TGCGCCAGCAGCCAAGTGGACTCCGAAGGCCACGAGCAGTACTTC
cdr3_aa: CASSQVDSEGHEQYF
d_call: NA
j_call: TRBJ2-7
clone_size: many
v_call: TRBV4-1

cdr3_nt: TGCAGCTGTGTGACGGCCGGGGAGCTGTTTTTT
cdr3_aa: CSCVTAGELFF
d_call: NA
j_call: TRBJ2-2
clone_size: NA
v_call: TRBV29-1

cdr3_nt: TGCAGTGCTAGAGTTGGCGGACAGAAGCAAGAGACCCAGTACTTC
cdr3_aa: CSARVGGQKQETQYF
d_call: NA
j_call: TRBJ2-5
clone_size: many
v_call: TRBV20-1

cdr3_nt: TGTGCCAGCAGTTACTCCCCCCCCTCGTTAGCCAAAAACATTCAGTACTTC
cdr3_aa: CASSYSPPSLAKNIQYF
d_call: NA
j_call: TRBJ2-4
clone_size: many
v_call: TRBV6-5

cdr3_nt: TGCAGCGTTGAAGATCGCACTAGCGGGAGTATTGATACGCAGTATTTT
cdr3_aa: CSVEDRTSGSIDTQYF
d_call: TRBD2
j_call: TRBJ2-3
clone_size: many
v_call: TRBV29-1

cdr3_nt: TGTGCCAGCAGCCCGGACAGCTATGGCTACACCTTC
cdr3_aa: CASSPDSYGYTF
d_call: NA
j_call: TRBJ1-2
clone_size: many
v_call: TRBV12-3/TRBV12-4

cdr3_nt: TGTGCCAGCAGTTACTCCGGCCAAGGAGATACGCAGTATTTT
cdr3_aa: CASSYSGQGDTQYF
d_call: NA
j_call: TRBJ2-3
clone_size: many
v_call: TRBV6-5

cdr3_nt: TGTGCCAGCAAGGACCCGGGGGGGGCTCGTCAGAAAGGGTACTCCTACGAGCAGTACTTC
cdr3_aa: CASKDPGGARQKGYSYEQYF
d_call: TRBD2
j_call: TRBJ2-7
clone_size: many
v_call: TRBV6-5

cdr3_nt: TGTGCCATACCCAACAGGGAGGATTATGGCTACACCTTC
cdr3_aa: CAIPNREDYGYTF
d_call: NA
j_call: TRBJ1-2
clone_size: many
v_call: TRBV10-3

cdr3_nt: TGCGCCAGCAGGCAGGGGACAGGTTCCTTCTCTGGGGCCAACGTCCTGACTTTC
cdr3_aa: CASRQGTGSFSGANVLTF
d_call: TRBD1
j_call: TRBJ2-6
clone_size: NA
v_call: TRBV5-1

cdr3_nt: TGTGCCAGCAGCTTAGGGACGGGAGGGCCTACAGATACGCAGTATTTT
cdr3_aa: CASSLGTGGPTDTQYF
d_call: TRBD2
j_call: TRBJ2-3
clone_size: many
v_call: TRBV11-1

cdr3_nt: TGTGCCAGCAGTCGTGAAGGGATGGGCTACGAGCAGTACTTC
cdr3_aa: CASSREGMGYEQYF
d_call: NA
j_call: TRBJ2-7
clone_size: many
v_call: TRBV27

cdr3_nt: TGTGCCAGCAGCCCCCGCGGGGCCCGGTCCACAGATACGCAGTATTTT
cdr3_aa: CASSPRGARSTDTQYF
d_call: NA
j_call: TRBJ2-3
clone_size: NA
v_call: TRBV3-1

cdr3_nt: TGTGCCAGCAGCCCTACAGGGGGCGGTAATGGCTACACCTTC
cdr3_aa: CASSPTGGGNGYTF
d_call: TRBD1
j_call: TRBJ1-2
clone_size: medium-sized
v_call: TRBV6-1

cdr3_nt: TGTGCCAGCACTCTCGCGATGGGCTATGAGCAGTTCTTC
cdr3_aa: CASTLAMGYEQFF
d_call: NA
j_call: TRBJ2-1
clone_size: many
v_call: TRBV6-2/TRBV6-3

cdr3_nt: TGTGCCAGCCGCCGGGGAAGCGGAGCCAATGAGCAGTTCTTC
cdr3_aa: CASRRGSGANEQFF
d_call: NA
j_call: TRBJ2-1
clone_size: many
v_call: TRBV12-3/TRBV12-4

cdr3_nt: TGTGCCAGCAAACAAGGGGCCATAGGGGAACTGTTTTTT
cdr3_aa: CASKQGAIGELFF
d_call: NA
j_call: TRBJ1-4
clone_size: many
v_call: TRBV6-1

cdr3_nt: TGTGCCAGCACCCCCAGCGGGACATTGAACACTGAAGCTTTCTTT
cdr3_aa: CASTPSGTLNTEAFF
d_call: NA
j_call: TRBJ1-1
clone_size: many
v_call: TRBV5-4

cdr3_nt: TGTGCCAGCAGCTTTGACAGCCGGACGCAAGGCTACACCTTC
cdr3_aa: CASSFDSRTQGYTF
d_call: NA
j_call: TRBJ1-2
clone_size: few
v_call: TRBV7-9

cdr3_nt: TGTGCCAGCAGCTTATTCGGGGGGCGTGGCTACACCTTC
cdr3_aa: CASSLFGGRGYTF
d_call: NA
j_call: TRBJ1-2
clone_size: many
v_call: TRBV11-2

cdr3_nt: TGCGCCAGCAGCAGAGCTGGGACTAGCTACAATGAGCAGTTCTTC
cdr3_aa: CASSRAGTSYNEQFF
d_call: TRBD2
j_call: TRBJ2-1
clone_size: many
v_call: TRBV5-1

cdr3_nt: TGTGCCTGGAGTGTTGGGTCCGCAGGGGGCCAGCCCCAGCATTTT
cdr3_aa: CAWSVGSAGGQPQHF
d_call: TRBD1
j_call: TRBJ1-5
clone_size: many
v_call: TRBV30

cdr3_nt: TGCAGTGCTAGTGAGGACAGGGGACTGAGCAATCAGCCCCAGCATTTT
cdr3_aa: CSASEDRGLSNQPQHF
d_call: TRBD1
j_call: TRBJ1-5
clone_size: many
v_call: TRBV20-1

cdr3_nt: TGTGCCAGCACAAAAAGCCATCTCCGGGGGCTTGAAGCTTTCTTT
cdr3_aa: CASTKSHLRGLEAFF
d_call: NA
j_call: TRBJ1-1
clone_size: many
v_call: TRBV28

cdr3_nt: TGCAGTGCTAGAGATCTCGGAGGGATAGTGGCGAACTATGGCTACACCTTC
cdr3_aa: CSARDLGGIVANYGYTF
d_call: NA
j_call: TRBJ1-2
clone_size: NA
v_call: TRBV20-1

cdr3_nt: TGTGCCAGCAGCCCCCAGTGGTGGGAGGGGACAGATACGCAGTATTTT
cdr3_aa: CASSPQWWEGTDTQYF
d_call: TRBD2
j_call: TRBJ2-3
clone_size: NA
v_call: TRBV11-1